This T cell receptor (beta chain) is from a study of prognosis after radiotherapy for stage I lung cancer. This clonotype was found a few times. A junction boundary mismatches the germline segment, possibly from a read error. Two rounds of multiplex PCR amplified TCR beta CDR3 from genomic DNA. Round-one PCR had primers specific to each TRBV and TRBJ gene. TCRdb reprocessed the multiplex PCR reads via MiXCR and lists one record per CDR3 protein. The table lists about 31,000 distinct CDR3 sequences, 25% to 35% of them singletons. The receptor was derived from a donor aged 50 or older with non-small cell lung cancer. The sequencing here drew on PBMCs, taken before or after stereotactic body radiation therapy (not recorded which).

The CDR3 loop is CASSFEMNTEALF. The DNA for the CDR3 is TGTGCCAGCAGCTTCGAAATGAACACTGAAGCTCTCTTT. The chain uses TRBV7-9 and TRBJ1-1; no clear D. CDR3 size: 13 residues. In germline, CDR1 is SEHNR, CDR2 FQNEAQ (reference sequence).